These 16 T cell receptor beta chains share one sample of origin, sequenced in a study of patients and donors after allogeneic stem cell transplantation. MiXCR was run by TCRdb on the RT-PCR reads, yielding one entry per CDR3 protein. The sample lists about 150,000 distinct CDR3 sequences; roughly 24% were seen once. The sample was blood, either unsorted or a sorted T cell fraction (not recorded which). These receptors all stem from a human donor who was either an allogeneic HSCT recipient or a stem cell or donor lymphocyte infusion donor (not recorded which). It is not recorded whose cells these are; they may come from a transplant donor.

This rearrangement joins TRBV12-3 or TRBV12-4 to TRBJ2-7, with D uncertain. V lost 3 bases, J lost 1 base, and 10 bases lay in between. The CDR3 spans 14 residues. CDR3 nucleotides: TGTGCCAGCAGTTTTTGGTTGTCGTCCTACGAGCAGTACTTC. This gives the protein CASSFWLSSYEQYF.

J is TRBJ1-3 and V is TRBV25-1; TRBD1 might be the D (5 bases). The CDR3 runs to 19 residues. Trimming shortened V by 0 bases and J by 4 bases, and 22 bases separated the two germline ends. Germline V gene lookup returns CDR1 MGHDK and CDR2 SYGVNS. The CDR3 sequence: CASSEYYGVAGQVGNTIYF. The CDR3 coding sequence is TGTGCCAGCAGTGAATATTATGGAGTAGCGGGGCAGGTCGGAAACACCATATATTTT.

V gene TRBV3-1 combines with J gene TRBJ2-7; perhaps TRBD2 as D (5 bases). This CDR3 is 14 amino acids long. V was trimmed by 5 bases and J by 5 bases, leaving 16 bases between them. Germline V gives CDR1 LGHDT, CDR2 YNNKEL (reference sequence). The CDR3 DNA reads TGTGCCAGCAGCTACAATGCGGGTGCGGACGAGCAGTACTTC. Amino acids: CASSYNAGADEQYF.

The chain has TRBV29-1 and TRBJ2-3, with 13 bases fitting TRBD2. J gave up 5 bases and V 8 bases, and 4 bases lay outside the gene matches. CDR1 and CDR2 from the germline V gene are SQVTM and ANQGSEA. This CDR3 spans 13 amino acids. This CDR3 reads CSFGLAGVDTQYF. The CDR3 nucleotides read TGCAGCTTTGGACTAGCGGGAGTAGATACGCAGTATTTT.

This clonotype was observed a few times. The rearrangement uses TRBV20-1 and TRBJ1-2; weak D call: TRBD1 (5 bases). The CDR3 runs to 12 residues. CDR1 and CDR2 (germline): DFQATT, SNEGSKA (reference sequence). Trimming cost V 5 bases and J 5 bases, with 12 bases left between them. CDR3 sequence reads: CSAPPGPYGYTF. As DNA, the CDR3 is TGCAGTGCTCCGCCGGGGCCGTATGGCTACACCTTC.

This clonotype was found many times. The genes are TRBV28 and TRBJ1-5; D not certain. This CDR3 region has 13 residues. V was shortened by 3 bases and J by 6 bases, with 9 bases between the two germline ends. Germline CDR1 MDHEN, CDR2 SYDVKM. This chain's CDR3 is CASSLGVGQPQHF. Written as DNA, the CDR3 is TGTGCCAGCAGTTTGGGTGTGGGTCAGCCCCAGCATTTT.

This clonotype was found a few times. The chain has TRBV14 and TRBJ2-7; TRBD1 matches at 7 bases. Looked up from germline, CDR1 is SGHDN and CDR2 is FVKESK. V gave up 4 bases and J gave up 3 bases; unmatched junction bases: 12. The CDR3 spans 16 residues. The CDR3 spells CASSRRGTARFYEQYF. The CDR3 DNA reads as TGTGCCAGCAGCCGGCGAGGGACAGCTCGATTCTACGAGCAGTACTTC.

This chain links TRBV5-1 with TRBJ1-1; D is unresolved. The germline V gene encodes CDR1 SGHRS and CDR2 YFSETQ. The CDR3 consists of 16 residues. V gave up 4 bases and J gave up 0 bases, with 16 bases separating them. For the CDR3, the DNA is TGCGCCAGCAGCAATCGACGGAAGATCATGAACACTGAAGCTTTCTTT. Protein sequence: CASSNRRKIMNTEAFF.

V is TRBV10-3 and J is TRBJ2-7; 9 nucleotides align to TRBD1. With V trimmed by 6 bases and J by 5 bases, 5 bases remained unmatched. Germline CDR1 and CDR2: ENHRY and SYGVKD. The length of the CDR3 is 13 residues. The CDR3 loop reads CAISGTGRDEQYF. Written as DNA, the CDR3 is TGTGCCATCAGCGGGACAGGGAGGGACGAGCAGTACTTC.

This clonotype was counted a few times. The V call is TRBV6-2 or TRBV6-3, the J call TRBJ1-1; 10 bases line up with TRBD1. CDR1 and CDR2 from the germline V gene are MNHEY and SVGEGT. Trimming took 6 bases from V and 4 from J; bases not matched to a gene: 14. The CDR3 length is 17 residues. The chain's CDR3 is CASSSGTGVVWGTEAFF. Written as DNA, the CDR3 is TGTGCCAGCAGCTCCGGGACAGGGGTAGTTTGGGGCACTGAAGCTTTCTTT.

The V and J genes are TRBV24-1 and TRBJ2-1; the match to TRBD2 covers 7 bases. Germline lookup yields CDR1 KGHDR and CDR2 SFDVKD. The CDR3 spans 17 residues. The junction had 8 bases not matched to a gene; V was cut back by 4 bases and J by 0 bases. In DNA form, the CDR3 reads TGTGCCACCAGTGACCCTAGCGGTCCTAGCTCCTACAATGAGCAGTTCTTC. Translated: CATSDPSGPSSYNEQFF.

This clonotype showed up just a few times. The chain recombines TRBV15 with TRBJ1-4, with 8 bases lining up with TRBD1. Trimming at V came to 3 bases and at J to 7 bases, leaving 16 bases not matched to a gene. Germline loops: CDR1 LNHNV, CDR2 YYDKDF (reference sequence). The CDR3 runs to 18 residues. The CDR3 is CATSSDGWAQGAREKLFF. The CDR3 DNA sequence: TGTGCCACCAGCAGCGATGGGTGGGCGCAGGGGGCGCGTGAAAAACTGTTTTTT.

The sample holds a few counts of this clonotype. The gene calls are TRBV3-1 and TRBJ1-5; a weak D match, TRBD1 (5 bases). Germline CDR1 and CDR2: LGHDT and YNNKEL (reference sequence). V gave up 5 bases and J gave up 3 bases, with 11 bases separating them. This CDR3 comprises 14 residues. CDR3 DNA: TGTGCCAGCAGCGTTGGGGGAAACAATCAGCCCCAGCATTTT. This translates into CASSVGGNNQPQHF. The entire variable domain, with the rest obtained from reference TRBV3-1 and TRBJ1-5, is as follows: DTAVSQTPKYLVTQMGNDKSIKCEQNLGHDTMYWYKQDSKKFLKIMFSYNNKELIINETVPNRFSPKSPDKAHLNLHINSLELGDSAVYFCASSVGGNNQPQHFGDGTRLSIL.

The chain's CDR3 is CASSQDGQSDGYTF. The CDR3 DNA is TGTGCCAGCAGCCAAGATGGACAGTCGGATGGCTACACCTTC. V gene TRBV3-1 combines with J gene TRBJ1-2; maybe TRBD1 (6 bases). The V end lost 0 bases, the J end lost 6 bases, and 11 bases lay between the germline ends. Germline values: CDR1 LGHDT, CDR2 YNNKEL (reference sequence). The CDR3 spans 14 residues.

To note about this clonotype: Germline is not matched at one junction end, which may reflect a read error. This rearrangement joins TRBV29-1 to TRBJ2-1; no definite D call. The germline CDR1 and CDR2 sequences are SQVTM and ANQGSEA. The CDR3 runs to 13 residues. The CDR3 coding sequence is TGCAGCGCTGAAGCTACCCTCTACAATGAGCAGTTCTTC. Its translation is CSAEATLYNEQFF.

The chain couples TRBV13 to TRBJ2-7; 9 bases align to TRBD1. The germline V gene has CDR1 PRHDT and CDR2 FYEKMQ (reference sequence). With V trimmed by 5 bases and J by 6 bases, 11 bases remained unmatched. The CDR3 is made up of 15 amino acids. CDR3 region: CASSAAGTGRGEQYF. CDR3 nucleotides: TGTGCCAGCAGCGCAGCCGGGACAGGGCGAGGCGAGCAGTACTTC.